One and the same sample provided the 29 T cell receptor beta chains below, sequenced in a study of blood T cells in healthy people across ages. A second PCR, run for roughly 7 to 12 cycles, used a sample-barcoded 5' primer plus a J-beta primer mix. TCRdb used MiXCR to reprocess the 5' RACE reads, holding one entry per CDR3 protein. The sample has 1.5 million or so distinct CDR3 sequences, roughly 45% seen once. The sample was blood. The receptors were sampled from a woman between 18 and 30 years old in good health.

This clonotype was counted between two and nine times. V and J are TRBV12-3 or TRBV12-4 and TRBJ2-1; 11 nucleotides align to TRBD2. CDR3 length equals 14 residues. Trimming removed 3 bases from V and 8 bases from J; junction bases left unmatched: 3. Here the CDR3 reads CASSFGLAGDEQFF. CDR3 in DNA: TGTGCCAGCAGTTTTGGACTAGCGGGCGATGAGCAGTTCTTC.

The chain employs TRBV6-2 or TRBV6-3 and TRBJ2-3; perhaps TRBD2 as D (5 bases). Between the trimmed V and J ends, which lost 5 bases and 5 bases, there was a span of 14 bases. The CDR3 loop spans 14 amino acids. Germline V gives CDR1 MNHEY, CDR2 SVGEGT. CDR3 bases: TGTGCCAGCAGTCTGTTCCTAGGAGGAGATACGCAGTATTTT. Amino acid sequence: CASSLFLGGDTQYF.

J is TRBJ1-4 and V is TRBV10-3; TRBD1 might be the D (5 bases). V lost 5 bases, J lost 7 bases, and 11 bases lay in between. There are 13 residues in the CDR3. From germline, CDR1 is ENHRY and CDR2 SYGVKD. CDR3 DNA sequence: TGTGCCATCAGTATCGGGGGAGGTGAAAAACTGTTTTTT. Residues: CAISIGGGEKLFF.

This clonotype has ten or more counts. V usage is TRBV7-2 and J usage is TRBJ2-3; the D is unclear. V shed 5 bases and J shed 6 bases, with 12 bases lying between them. The CDR3 totals 13 residues. The V gene's germline CDR1 is SGHTA and CDR2 FQGNSA. Here the CDR3 reads CASSLVASDTQYF. CDR3 sequence (DNA): TGTGCCAGCAGCCTTGTAGCCTCGGATACGCAGTATTTT.

This clonotype showed up just a few times. This sequence joins TRBV4-1 and TRBJ1-1; D unclear. This CDR3 region has 15 residues. Germline V gene sequence: CDR1 MGHRA, CDR2 YSYEKL. Trimming pared 3 bases from V and 8 bases from J, leaving 19 bases between. The CDR3 sequence is CASSQGLLGSREAFF. The CDR3 DNA reads TGCGCCAGCAGCCAGGGCCTACTGGGGTCGAGGGAAGCTTTCTTT.

This clonotype has only a few counts. This chain links TRBV6-6 with TRBJ1-5; 8 positions agree with TRBD1. Germline V lookup: CDR1 MNHNY, CDR2 SVGAGI (reference sequence). The CDR3 runs 15 residues. V lost 7 bases to trimming and J lost 5 bases; unmatched junction nucleotides: 10. In DNA form, the CDR3 reads TGTGCCAGCAACCAATGGGGACAGGTTGATCAGCCCCAGCATTTT. As protein: CASNQWGQVDQPQHF.

The J gene is TRBJ1-1, the V gene TRBV25-1; D is unresolved. From germline, CDR1 is MGHDK and CDR2 SYGVNS. CDR3 size: 14 residues. The V end was cut by 2 bases, the J end by 3 bases, with 10 bases between. This CDR3 reads CASSENLGYTEAFF. The CDR3 DNA reads TGTGCCAGCAGTGAAAACCTAGGGTACACTGAAGCTTTCTTT.

The gene calls are TRBV9 and TRBJ2-3; 7 bases align to TRBD2. CDR3 length: 16 amino acids. The V and J ends lost 6 bases and 0 bases, in that order; junction bases with no gene match: 10. The germline V gene encodes CDR1 SGDLS and CDR2 YYNGEE. The CDR3 sequence is CASTKGGGTSTDTQYF. The CDR3 DNA follows: TGTGCCAGCACCAAAGGCGGGGGTACTAGCACAGATACGCAGTATTTT.

This clonotype was recorded a few times. The rearrangement joins TRBV12-3 or TRBV12-4 to TRBJ1-2, with 9 nucleotides matching TRBD1. V was clipped by 3 bases and J by 8 bases; unmatched bases: 10. The CDR3 has 15 residues. The CDR3 here is CASSLRSDRGDGYTF. DNA of the CDR3: TGTGCCAGCAGTTTGCGTTCGGACAGGGGTGACGGCTACACCTTC.

The chain uses TRBV28 and TRBJ2-7; D call uncertain. Deletions cut 3 bases from V and 0 bases from J, with 9 bases between. The CDR3 extends over 14 amino acids. Germline CDR1 is MDHEN and CDR2 is SYDVKM. The CDR3 coding sequence is TGTGCCAGCAGTTTTTTGATTTCCTCCTACGAGCAGTACTTC. Protein sequence: CASSFLISSYEQYF.

The chain is built from TRBV20-1 and TRBJ2-5, with D perhaps TRBD2 (6 bases). This CDR3 contains 13 residues. The germline V gene encodes CDR1 DFQATT and CDR2 SNEGSKA (reference sequence). V lost 3 bases and J lost 5, with 13 bases in between. CDR3 sequence reads: CSARVVAAETQYF. The CDR3 DNA reads as TGCAGTGCTAGGGTAGTAGCGGCGGAGACCCAGTACTTC.

This clonotype has more than one count but fewer than ten. The rearrangement uses TRBV29-1 and TRBJ2-5; 8 nucleotides match TRBD2. J lost 2 bases, V lost 6 bases, and 5 bases had no gene match. Per the germline V gene, CDR1 is SQVTM and CDR2 is ANQGSEA. The CDR3 is made up of 13 amino acids. CDR3: CSVATSAQETQYF. The CDR3 DNA is TGCAGCGTGGCGACTAGCGCTCAAGAGACCCAGTACTTC.

This clonotype was found a few times. This rearrangement joins TRBV7-2 to TRBJ2-1; D might be TRBD2 (6 bases). The DNA matches TRBJ2-7 better at its end, which makes the J call doubtful. This CDR3 contains 16 residues. Looked up from germline, CDR1 is SGHTA and CDR2 is FQGNSA. The CDR3 DNA sequence: TGTGCCAGCAGCCCGCAGCCAGCGGGCGGTCGAAATGAGCAGTACTTC. Translated: CASSPQPAGGRNEQYF.

The chain combines TRBV27 with TRBJ2-1; tentatively, D is TRBD1 (5 bases). Per germline, CDR1 MNHEY and CDR2 SMNVEV (reference sequence). V was cut by 4 bases and J by 10 bases, with 11 bases left in between. This CDR3 has 12 residues. CDR3 sequence: CASSSNRLEQFF. Written as DNA, the CDR3 is TGTGCCAGCAGTTCGAACAGGTTAGAGCAGTTCTTC.

This CDR3 is CASSLSWFGETQYF. CDR3 in DNA: TGTGCCAGCAGTTTATCCTGGTTTGGAGAGACCCAGTACTTC. The V gene is TRBV27, the J gene TRBJ2-7; D unresolved. The DNA end is more similar to TRBJ2-5, so the J call may be wrong. Germline V gene sequence: CDR1 MNHEY, CDR2 SMNVEV (reference sequence). This CDR3 has 14 residues.

The chain joins TRBV18 to TRBJ2-4; D ambiguous. CDR3 length equals 15 residues. Germline V gene lookup returns CDR1 KGHSH and CDR2 LQKENI. Trimming took 0 bases from V and 0 from J, leaving 6 bases between them. The CDR3 nucleotides are TGTGCCAGCTCACCACCGAGAGTAGCCAAAAACATTCAGTACTTC. Its protein is CASSPPRVAKNIQYF.

This clonotype was detected a few times. The chain carries TRBV4-1 and TRBJ2-7; the D gene is possibly TRBD2 (6 bases). The CDR3 covers 16 residues. Germline V CDR1 and CDR2: MGHRA, YSYEKL. V lost 0 bases to trimming and J lost 1 base, with 13 bases between them. CDR3 protein: CASSQEPGLSSYEQYF. CDR3 coding DNA: TGCGCCAGCAGCCAAGAACCGGGACTGTCATCCTACGAGCAGTACTTC.

The rearrangement links TRBV30 to TRBJ1-1; D is ambiguous. Germline loops: CDR1 GTSNPN, CDR2 SVGIG (reference sequence). The CDR3 length is 14 residues. Trimming removed 0 bases from V and 4 bases from J, with 12 bases in between. The CDR3 sequence is CAWSVLLGSTEAFF. As DNA, the CDR3 is TGTGCCTGGAGTGTACTACTGGGGAGCACTGAAGCTTTCTTT.

V gene TRBV7-2 combines with J gene TRBJ2-4, with 7 bases identical to TRBD2. The CDR3 length is 17 residues. The germline gives CDR1 SGHTA, CDR2 FQGNSA. J lost 5 bases, V lost 0 bases, and 10 bases had no gene match. Here the CDR3 reads CASSLAGGSGTQNIQYF. CDR3 nucleotide sequence: TGTGCCAGCAGCTTAGCGGGGGGAAGCGGGACCCAAAACATTCAGTACTTC.

The V call is TRBV20-1, the J call TRBJ2-5; TRBD2 matches at 11 bases. Matching the DNA end better, TRBJ2-7 makes the J call doubtful. CDR1 is DFQATT and CDR2 is SNEGSKA in the germline V gene (reference sequence). This CDR3 is 13 amino acids long. For the CDR3, the DNA is TGCAGTGCCAAGACTAGCGGGGACCACGAGCAGTACTTC. It encodes CSAKTSGDHEQYF.

Here the CDR3 reads CASSLLGMDTEAFF. CDR3 nucleotides: TGTGCCAGCAGTTTACTGGGAATGGACACTGAAGCTTTCTTT. The chain employs TRBV27 and TRBJ1-1, with D unclear. V lost 2 bases to trimming and J lost 3 bases, with 10 bases between them. Germline V gene data show CDR1 as MNHEY and CDR2 as SMNVEV (reference sequence). This CDR3 comprises 14 residues.

This clonotype was seen only a few times. CDR3 amino acids: CASSQQGYNSPLHF. Here the CDR3 DNA reads TGTGCCAGCAGCCAACAGGGCTATAATTCACCCCTCCACTTT. The chain couples TRBV11-2 to TRBJ1-6, with D tentatively TRBD1 (6 bases). Germline loops: CDR1 SGHAT, CDR2 FQNNGV. This CDR3 spans 14 amino acids. Trimming stripped 5 bases from V and 3 bases from J, with 8 bases between. Using reference TRBV11-2 and TRBJ1-6 for the parts outside the CDR3, the full variable domain is EAGVAQSPRYKIIEKRQSVAFWCNPISGHATLYWYQQILGQGPKLLIQFQNNGVVDDSQLPKDRFSAERLKGVDSTLKIQPAKLEDSAVYLCASSQQGYNSPLHFGNGTRLTVT.

This sequence joins TRBV10-3 and TRBJ2-3; possibly TRBD2 for D (5 bases). The CDR3 contains 13 residues. V was shortened by 9 bases and J by 4 bases, with 14 bases between the two germline ends. Germline V gives CDR1 ENHRY, CDR2 SYGVKD. CDR3 nucleotide sequence: TGTGCCATAGCAACCGGGGTGGCAGATACGCAGTATTTT. Translation gives CAIATGVADTQYF.

In the case of this clonotype: One junction end disagrees with the germline gene, perhaps due to a read error. This sequence joins TRBV12-3 or TRBV12-4 and TRBJ2-5; D is undetermined. CDR3 length equals 13 residues. CDR3 bases: TGTGCCGGCAGTTTACGCCAACGAGAGACCCAGTACTTC. This encodes CAGSLRQRETQYF.

The rearrangement uses TRBV30 and TRBJ2-5, with D hard to call. Trimming shortened V by 0 bases and J by 3 bases, and 11 bases separated the two germline ends. Germline V gives CDR1 GTSNPN, CDR2 SVGIG (reference sequence). The CDR3 length is 14 residues. CDR3 DNA: TGTGCCTGGAGTGTGACACCTAAAGAAGAGACCCAGTACTTC. It specifies CAWSVTPKEETQYF.

A few counts support this clonotype. V usage is TRBV29-1 and J usage is TRBJ2-3; D perhaps matches TRBD2 (6 bases). V lost 7 bases, J lost 9 bases, and 14 bases lay in between. CDR3 size: 11 residues. Germline CDR1 reads SQVTM; CDR2 reads ANQGSEA. The CDR3 nucleotides are TGCAGCGCCCAGAATGGGGGGACGCAGTATTTT. Translating gives CSAQNGGTQYF.

The chain uses TRBV5-1 and TRBJ1-2; TRBD1 aligns across 10 bases. The V segment lost 7 bases and the J segment 4 bases; nucleotides outside the gene matches: 10. The CDR3 spans 15 residues. Looked up from germline, CDR1 is SGHRS and CDR2 is YFSETQ. CDR3 residues: CASLPAGQGIYGYTF. CDR3 nucleotide sequence: TGCGCCAGCTTACCCGCGGGACAGGGGATCTATGGCTACACCTTC.

The sample holds a few counts of this clonotype. The rearrangement joins TRBV20-1 to TRBJ2-3; the D is unclear. V lost 3 bases to trimming and J lost 2 bases, with 18 bases between them. The CDR3 contains 16 residues. Germline-derived CDR1 and CDR2 are DFQATT and SNEGSKA (reference sequence). The CDR3 reads CSASKLGGTTTDTQYF. The CDR3 DNA is TGCAGTGCTAGTAAATTGGGTGGCACAACCACAGATACGCAGTATTTT.

The chain recombines TRBV20-1 with TRBJ2-7; TRBD2 is a possible D gene (5 bases). CDR1 and CDR2 (germline): DFQATT, SNEGSKA (reference sequence). The CDR3 is 15 amino acids. Trimming removed 6 bases at V and 7 bases at J, with 25 bases between. CDR3 DNA: TGCAGTGCGTCTGGACTGTATCATAACTACAATGAGCAGTACTTC. This encodes CSASGLYHNYNEQYF.